Here is one T cell receptor (beta chain) with its context. What it binds is unknown. The CDR3 consists of 16 residues. With V trimmed by 0 bases and J by 7 bases, 10 bases remained unmatched. The germline V gene has CDR1 MNHEY and CDR2 SMNVEV (reference sequence). Profiled with immunoSEQ multiplex PCR; TCRdb holds only in-frame clones, not every one. Of some 200,000 clones listed, around 94% are singletons. The source of the sample is a study of T cell responses to AZD1222 COVID-19 vaccine. Study results and limitations: Clonal diversity was possibly underestimated, and white British individuals and females predominated among donors. Repertoire sampling happened only post peak T cell response.

The source is an adult who received the MenACWY meningococcal vaccine as a control. This chain links TRBV27 with TRBJ2-7; 9 positions agree with TRBD1. Sequencing was performed on peripheral blood, taken 28 days after the second dose of the MenACWY control vaccine. In DNA form, the CDR3 reads TGTGCCAGCAGTTTATCGAAGGCACAGGGGGCACGGGAGCAGTACTTC. This gives the protein CASSLSKAQGAREQYF.